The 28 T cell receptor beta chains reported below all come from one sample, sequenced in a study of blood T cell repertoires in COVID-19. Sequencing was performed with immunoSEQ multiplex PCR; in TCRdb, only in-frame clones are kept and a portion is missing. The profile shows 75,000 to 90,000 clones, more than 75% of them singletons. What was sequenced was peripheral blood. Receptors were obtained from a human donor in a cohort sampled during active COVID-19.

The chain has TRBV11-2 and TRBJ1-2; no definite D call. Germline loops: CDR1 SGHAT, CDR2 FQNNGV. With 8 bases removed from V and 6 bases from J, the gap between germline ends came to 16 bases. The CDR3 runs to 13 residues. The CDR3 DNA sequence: TGTGCCAGCGGGCATTCCATTGCGAATGGCTACACCTTC. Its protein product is CASGHSIANGYTF.

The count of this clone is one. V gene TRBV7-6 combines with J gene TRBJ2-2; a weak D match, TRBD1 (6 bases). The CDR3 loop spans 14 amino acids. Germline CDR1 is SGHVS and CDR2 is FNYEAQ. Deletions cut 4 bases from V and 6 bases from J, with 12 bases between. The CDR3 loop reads CASSWGNRAGELFF. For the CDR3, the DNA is TGTGCCAGCAGCTGGGGTAACAGGGCCGGGGAGCTGTTTTTT. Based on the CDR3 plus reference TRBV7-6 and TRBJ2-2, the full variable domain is GAGVSQSPRYKVTKRGQDVALRCDPISGHVSLYWYRQALGQGPEFLTYFNYEAQQDKSGLPNDRFSAERPEGSISTLTIQRTEQRDSAMYRCASSWGNRAGELFFGEGSRLTVL.

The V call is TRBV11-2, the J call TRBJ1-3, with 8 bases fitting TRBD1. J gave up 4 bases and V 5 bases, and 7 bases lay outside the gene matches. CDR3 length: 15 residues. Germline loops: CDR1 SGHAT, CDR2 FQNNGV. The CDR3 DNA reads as TGTGCCAGCAGCATGGACAGGGCAATAGGAAACACCATATATTTT. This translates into CASSMDRAIGNTIYF. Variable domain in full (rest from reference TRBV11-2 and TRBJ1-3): EAGVAQSPRYKIIEKRQSVAFWCNPISGHATLYWYQQILGQGPKLLIQFQNNGVVDDSQLPKDRFSAERLKGVDSTLKIQPAKLEDSAVYLCASSMDRAIGNTIYFGEGSWLTVV.

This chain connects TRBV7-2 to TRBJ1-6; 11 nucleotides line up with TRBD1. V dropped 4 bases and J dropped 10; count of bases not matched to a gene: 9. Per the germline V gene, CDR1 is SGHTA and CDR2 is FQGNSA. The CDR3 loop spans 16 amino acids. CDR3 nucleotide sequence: TGTGCCAGCAGCTACTACGGGACAGGGGGTAGATCACCCCTCCACTTT. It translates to CASSYYGTGGRSPLHF.

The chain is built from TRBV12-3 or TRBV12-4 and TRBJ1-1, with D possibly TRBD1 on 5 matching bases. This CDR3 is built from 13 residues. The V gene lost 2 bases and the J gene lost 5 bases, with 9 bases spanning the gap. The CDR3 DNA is TGTGCCAGCAGTTTACAGACAGCGACTGAAGCTTTCTTT. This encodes CASSLQTATEAFF.

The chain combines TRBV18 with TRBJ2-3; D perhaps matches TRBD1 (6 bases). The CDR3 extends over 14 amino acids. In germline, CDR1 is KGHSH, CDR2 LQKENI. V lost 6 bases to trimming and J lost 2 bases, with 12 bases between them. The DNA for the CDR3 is TGTGCCAGCTCTACGACAGGTGACACAGATACGCAGTATTTT. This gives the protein CASSTTGDTDTQYF.

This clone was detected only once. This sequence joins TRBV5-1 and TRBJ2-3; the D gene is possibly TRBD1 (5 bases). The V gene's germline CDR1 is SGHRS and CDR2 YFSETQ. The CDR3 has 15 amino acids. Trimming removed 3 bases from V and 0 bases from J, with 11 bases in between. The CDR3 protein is CASSSSQGSTDTQYF. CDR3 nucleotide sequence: TGCGCCAGCAGCTCCTCCCAGGGCAGCACAGATACGCAGTATTTT.

In DNA, the CDR3 is TGTGCCTGGACTTTAACAACGAACACCGGGGAGCTGTTTTTT. Encoded protein: CAWTLTTNTGELFF. The chain recombines TRBV30 with TRBJ2-2; D call uncertain. Trimming stripped 4 bases from V and 0 bases from J, with 9 bases between. This CDR3 is built from 14 residues. Looked up from germline, CDR1 is GTSNPN and CDR2 is SVGIG (reference sequence).

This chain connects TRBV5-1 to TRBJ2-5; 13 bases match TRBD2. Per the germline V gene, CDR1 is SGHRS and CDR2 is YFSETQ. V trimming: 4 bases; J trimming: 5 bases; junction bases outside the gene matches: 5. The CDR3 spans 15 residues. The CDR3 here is CASSQTSGGRETQYF. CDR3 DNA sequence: TGCGCCAGCAGCCAGACTAGCGGGGGGAGGGAGACCCAGTACTTC.

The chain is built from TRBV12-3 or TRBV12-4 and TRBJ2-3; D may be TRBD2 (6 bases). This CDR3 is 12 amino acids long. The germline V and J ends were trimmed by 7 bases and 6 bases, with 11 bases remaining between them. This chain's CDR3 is CASNGGSDTQYF. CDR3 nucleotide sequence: TGTGCCAGCAATGGGGGGTCGGATACGCAGTATTTT.

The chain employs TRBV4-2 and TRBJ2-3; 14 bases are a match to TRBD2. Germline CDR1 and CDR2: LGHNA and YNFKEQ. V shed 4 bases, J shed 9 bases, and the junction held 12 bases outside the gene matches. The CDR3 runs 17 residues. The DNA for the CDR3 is TGTGCCAGCAGCCCCCCCGCGACTAGCGGGGGGGCAGGAACGCAGTATTTT. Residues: CASSPPATSGGAGTQYF.

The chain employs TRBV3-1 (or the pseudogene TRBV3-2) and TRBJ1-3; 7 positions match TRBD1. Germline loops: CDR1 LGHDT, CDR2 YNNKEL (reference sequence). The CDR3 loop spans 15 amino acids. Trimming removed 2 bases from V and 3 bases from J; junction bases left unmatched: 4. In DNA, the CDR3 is TGTGCCAGCAGCCAACAGGGGGTTCTTGGAAACACCATATATTTT. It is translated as CASSQQGVLGNTIYF.

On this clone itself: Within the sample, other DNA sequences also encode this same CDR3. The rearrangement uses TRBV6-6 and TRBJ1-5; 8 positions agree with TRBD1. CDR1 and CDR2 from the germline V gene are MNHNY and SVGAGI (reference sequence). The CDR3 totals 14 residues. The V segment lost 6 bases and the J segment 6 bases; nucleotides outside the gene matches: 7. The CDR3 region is CASRFGQGGQPQHF. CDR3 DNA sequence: TGTGCCAGCAGATTCGGACAGGGCGGTCAGCCCCAGCATTTT.

CDR3 amino acids: CASSLARTYEQYF. CDR3 nucleotide sequence: TGCGCCAGCAGCCTTGCGCGCACCTACGAGCAGTACTTC. J is TRBJ2-7 and V is TRBV4-1; D uncertain. The V gene's germline CDR1 is MGHRA and CDR2 YSYEKL. Between the trimmed V and J ends, which lost 4 bases and 2 bases, there was a span of 9 bases. The CDR3 is made up of 13 amino acids.

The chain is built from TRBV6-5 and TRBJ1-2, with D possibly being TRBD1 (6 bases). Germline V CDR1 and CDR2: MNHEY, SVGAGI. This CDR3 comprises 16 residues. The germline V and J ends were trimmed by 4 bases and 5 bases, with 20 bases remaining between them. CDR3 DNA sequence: TGTGCCAGCAGTTCACAGGGTGTTGGGTTTGGGTATGGCTACACCTTC. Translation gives CASSSQGVGFGYGYTF.

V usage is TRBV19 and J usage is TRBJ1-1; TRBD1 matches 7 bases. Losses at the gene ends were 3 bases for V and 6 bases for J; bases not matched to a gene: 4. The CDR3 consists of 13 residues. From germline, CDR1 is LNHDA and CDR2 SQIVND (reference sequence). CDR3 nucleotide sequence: TGTGCCAGTAGTATTCAGGGGGGCTCTGAAGCTTTCTTT. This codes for CASSIQGGSEAFF.

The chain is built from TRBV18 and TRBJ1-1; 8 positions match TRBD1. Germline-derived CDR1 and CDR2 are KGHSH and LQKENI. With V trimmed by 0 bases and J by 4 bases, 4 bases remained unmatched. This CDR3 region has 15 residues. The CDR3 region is CASSPPTGAVTEAFF. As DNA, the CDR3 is TGTGCCAGCTCACCACCGACAGGGGCGGTCACTGAAGCTTTCTTT. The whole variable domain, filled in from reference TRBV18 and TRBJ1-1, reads NAGVMQNPRHLVRRRGQEARLRCSPMKGHSHVYWYRQLPEEGLKFMVYLQKENIIDESGMPKERFSAEFPKEGPSILRIQQVVRGDSAAYFCASSPPTGAVTEAFFGQGTRLTVV.

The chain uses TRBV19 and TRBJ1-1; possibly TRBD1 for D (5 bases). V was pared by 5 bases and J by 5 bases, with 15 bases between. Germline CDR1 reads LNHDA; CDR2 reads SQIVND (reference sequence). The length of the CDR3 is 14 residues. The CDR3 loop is CASSLGGVGTEAFF. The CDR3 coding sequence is TGTGCCAGTAGTTTGGGGGGAGTAGGGACTGAAGCTTTCTTT.

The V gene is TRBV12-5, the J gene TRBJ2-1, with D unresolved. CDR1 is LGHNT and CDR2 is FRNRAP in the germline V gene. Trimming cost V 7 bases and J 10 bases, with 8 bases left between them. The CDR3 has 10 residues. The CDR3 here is CASAVREQFF. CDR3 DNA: TGTGCTAGTGCCGTGAGGGAGCAGTTCTTC.

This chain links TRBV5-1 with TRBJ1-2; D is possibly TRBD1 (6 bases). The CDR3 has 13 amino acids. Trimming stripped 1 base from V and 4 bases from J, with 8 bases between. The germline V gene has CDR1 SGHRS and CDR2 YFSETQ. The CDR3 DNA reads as TGCGCCAGCAGCTTGAGACAGGCCTATGGCTACACCTTC. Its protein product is CASSLRQAYGYTF.

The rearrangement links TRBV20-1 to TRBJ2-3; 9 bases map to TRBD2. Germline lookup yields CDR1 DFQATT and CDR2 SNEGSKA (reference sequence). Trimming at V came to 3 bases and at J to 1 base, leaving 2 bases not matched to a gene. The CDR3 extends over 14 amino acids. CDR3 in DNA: TGCAGTGCTAGTAGCGGGGGAGGCACAGATACGCAGTATTTT. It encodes CSASSGGGTDTQYF.

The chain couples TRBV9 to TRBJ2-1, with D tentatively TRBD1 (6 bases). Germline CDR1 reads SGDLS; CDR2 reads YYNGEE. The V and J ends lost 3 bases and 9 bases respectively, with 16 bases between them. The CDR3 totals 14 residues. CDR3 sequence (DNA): TGTGCCAGCAGCGAGGGGGACGGGTACGGTGAGCAGTTCTTC. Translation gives CASSEGDGYGEQFF.

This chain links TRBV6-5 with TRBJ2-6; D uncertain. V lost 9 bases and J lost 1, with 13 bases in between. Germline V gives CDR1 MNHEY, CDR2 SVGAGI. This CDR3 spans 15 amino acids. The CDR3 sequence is CASGSAGSGANVLTF. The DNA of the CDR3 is TGTGCCAGTGGAAGCGCTGGGTCTGGGGCCAACGTCCTGACTTTC.

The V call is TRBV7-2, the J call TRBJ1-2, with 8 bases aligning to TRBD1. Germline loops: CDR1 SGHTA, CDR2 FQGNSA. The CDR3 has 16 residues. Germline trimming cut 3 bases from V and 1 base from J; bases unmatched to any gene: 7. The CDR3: CASSFTGGLGNYGYTF. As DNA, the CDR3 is TGTGCCAGCAGCTTCACAGGGGGGTTAGGTAACTATGGCTACACCTTC.

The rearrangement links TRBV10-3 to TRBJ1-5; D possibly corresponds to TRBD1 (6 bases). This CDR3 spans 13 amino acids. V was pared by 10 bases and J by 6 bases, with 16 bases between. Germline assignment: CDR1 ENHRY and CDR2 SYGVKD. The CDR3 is CATRQDPSQPQHF. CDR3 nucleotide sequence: TGTGCCACCAGACAGGACCCTAGTCAGCCCCAGCATTTT.

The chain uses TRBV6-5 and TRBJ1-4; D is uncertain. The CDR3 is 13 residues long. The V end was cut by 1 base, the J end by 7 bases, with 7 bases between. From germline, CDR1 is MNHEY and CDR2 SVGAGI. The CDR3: CASSYLGSEKLFF. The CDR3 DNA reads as TGTGCCAGCAGTTACTTGGGGAGTGAAAAACTGTTTTTT.

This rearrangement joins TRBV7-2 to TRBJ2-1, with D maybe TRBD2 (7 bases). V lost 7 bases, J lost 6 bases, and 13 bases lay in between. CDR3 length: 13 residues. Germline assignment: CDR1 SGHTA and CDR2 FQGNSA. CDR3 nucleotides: TGTGCCAGCAAGGTGGGAGGGGGCAATGAGCAGTTCTTC. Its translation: CASKVGGGNEQFF.

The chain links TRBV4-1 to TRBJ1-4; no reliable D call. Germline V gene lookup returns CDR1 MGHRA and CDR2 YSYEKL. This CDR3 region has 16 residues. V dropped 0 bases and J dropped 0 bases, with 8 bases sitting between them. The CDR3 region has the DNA TGCGCCAGCAGCCAAGATCCGGTTGCAACTAATGAAAAACTGTTTTTT. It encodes CASSQDPVATNEKLFF.